Presented here are 30 T cell receptor beta chains from one specimen sequenced in a study of response to subunit inactivated influenza vaccine. In TCRdb, the RT-PCR reads were re-called with MiXCR into one record per CDR3 protein. The sample lists fewer than 650,000 distinct CDR3 sequences, over 10% occurring once. The sequences come from PBMCs from blood, collected roughly 45 days after vaccination. All receptors derive from a man between 50 and 59 years old who received an inactivated influenza vaccine.

This clonotype showed up many times. The chain uses TRBV20-1 and TRBJ1-1; D perhaps matches TRBD1 (6 bases). The germline V gene encodes CDR1 DFQATT and CDR2 SNEGSKA (reference sequence). Trimming shortened V by 3 bases and J by 0 bases, and 20 bases separated the two germline ends. CDR3 length: 17 amino acids. DNA of the CDR3: TGCAGTGCTAGGGCCATTGGGGGGGCGAGTGTGAACACTGAAGCTTTCTTT. This translates into CSARAIGGASVNTEAFF.

The rearrangement uses TRBV11-2 and TRBJ1-1, with D tentatively TRBD1 (5 bases). Germline CDR1 reads SGHAT; CDR2 reads FQNNGV. This CDR3 comprises 12 residues. Trimming cost V 5 bases and J 6 bases, with 10 bases left between them. The DNA for the CDR3 is TGTGCCAGCAGCCGATCGACAGCTGAAGCTTTCTTT. Residues: CASSRSTAEAFF.

This clonotype was seen many times. CDR3 loop: CASSLVREEQYF. As DNA, the CDR3 is TGCGCCAGCAGCTTGGTCCGGGAGGAGCAGTACTTC. The chain combines TRBV5-1 with TRBJ2-7, with a possible D match to TRBD2 (6 bases). The V gene lost 0 bases and the J gene lost 7 bases, with 8 bases spanning the gap. The CDR3 runs 12 residues. Germline V gene lookup returns CDR1 SGHRS and CDR2 YFSETQ.

The chain carries TRBV12-3 or TRBV12-4 and TRBJ2-3; either TRBD1 or TRBD2 may supply D (6 bases each). The V and J ends lost 6 bases and 7 bases respectively, with 17 bases between them. The CDR3 is made up of 14 amino acids. CDR3 residues: CASSKPGAPNTQYF. The CDR3 DNA reads TGTGCCAGCAGCAAACCGGGGGCCCCGAATACGCAGTATTTT.

Concerning this clonotype itself: The CDR3 end shows no conserved phenylalanine or tryptophan, and so a read error is likely. The chain is built from TRBV20-1 and TRBJ2-7; D gene uncertain. CDR1 is DFQATT, CDR2 SNEGSKA, per germline (reference sequence). The CDR3 is 12 amino acids. The CDR3, as DNA: TGCAGTGCTAGAGATGGGCCCTACAAGCAGTACCTC. Protein sequence: CSARDGPYKQYL.

This clonotype was detected many times. The chain carries TRBV20-1 and TRBJ2-7; 7 bases line up with TRBD1. Germline CDR1 is DFQATT and CDR2 is SNEGSKA (reference sequence). CDR3 length: 13 residues. The V and J ends lost 6 bases and 2 bases, in that order; junction bases with no gene match: 7. For the CDR3, the DNA is TGCAGTGCGGCCCGGGACAGTACCTACGAGCAGTACTTC. It codes for CSAARDSTYEQYF.

This clonotype was counted between two and nine times. The junction departs from germline at one end; a sequencing error may be responsible. V gene TRBV7-7 combines with J gene TRBJ2-7, with TRBD1 identical over 9 bases. Germline CDR1 is SSHAT and CDR2 is FNYEAQ (reference sequence). This CDR3 contains 15 residues. The CDR3 is CASSPSPGQGGEQYF. The CDR3 nucleotides read TGTGCTAGCAGCCCCTCTCCGGGACAGGGAGGGGAGCAGTACTTC.

This clonotype was detected a few times. The chain uses TRBV5-1 and TRBJ2-3; 11 nucleotides match TRBD2. The CDR3 runs to 16 residues. V dropped 4 bases and J dropped 4; count of bases not matched to a gene: 8. CDR1 and CDR2 (germline): SGHRS, YFSETQ. CDR3 sequence: CASSPPLAGVADTQYF. The CDR3 bases are TGCGCCAGCAGCCCCCCACTAGCGGGAGTCGCAGATACGCAGTATTTT.

The chain has TRBV20-1 and TRBJ2-1; 7 positions agree with TRBD2. The CDR3 extends over 12 amino acids. Unmatched junction bases numbered 5, after V lost 4 bases and J lost 8 bases. Germline assignment: CDR1 DFQATT and CDR2 SNEGSKA (reference sequence). The CDR3 loop reads CSATSGNHEQFF. As DNA, the CDR3 is TGCAGTGCTACGAGCGGGAACCATGAGCAGTTCTTC.

There are many counts of this clonotype. The V gene is TRBV7-2, the J gene TRBJ2-4, with D tentatively TRBD1 or TRBD2 (5 bases each). Germline V gives CDR1 SGHTA, CDR2 FQGNSA. The CDR3 contains 14 residues. Trimming pared 6 bases from V and 4 bases from J, leaving 13 bases between. CDR3 nucleotide sequence: TGTGCCAGCAGTTTCGGGACGGGTAAAAACATTCAGTACTTC. Translated, it gives CASSFGTGKNIQYF.

This clonotype came up many times. This sequence joins TRBV5-1 and TRBJ2-4, with D perhaps being TRBD1 or TRBD2 (5 bases each). The CDR3 runs to 14 residues. V was clipped by 4 bases and J by 8 bases, with 16 bases between them. CDR1 and CDR2 from the germline V gene are SGHRS and YFSETQ. In DNA, the CDR3 is TGCGCCAGCAGCCCGGACGGGGCGAGGGACATTCAGTACTTC. Amino acids: CASSPDGARDIQYF.

In its sample, this clonotype was seen many times. The J gene is TRBJ2-1, the V gene TRBV4-2, with D perhaps being TRBD1 or TRBD2 (6 bases each). Trimming stripped 6 bases from V and 8 bases from J, with 8 bases between. CDR1 and CDR2 from the germline V gene are LGHNA and YNFKEQ. This CDR3 has 11 amino acids. For the CDR3, the DNA is TGTGCCAGCAGGAGGGGGGATGAGCAGTTCTTC. Amino acid sequence: CASRRGDEQFF.

The sample holds a few counts of this clonotype. The chain links TRBV9 to TRBJ2-3; a weak D match, TRBD2 (6 bases). Germline lookup yields CDR1 SGDLS and CDR2 YYNGEE. The CDR3 is made up of 15 amino acids. Between the trimmed V and J ends, which lost 2 bases and 0 bases, there was a span of 10 bases. This CDR3 reads CASSVSGTSTDTQYF. For the CDR3, the DNA is TGTGCCAGCAGCGTCTCCGGGACTAGCACAGATACGCAGTATTTT.

The V and J genes are TRBV5-1 and TRBJ2-3; 7 nucleotides agree with TRBD2. The germline gives CDR1 SGHRS, CDR2 YFSETQ. The J segment lost 0 bases and the V segment lost 8 bases, leaving 6 bases of the junction unmatched. This CDR3 region has 14 residues. The CDR3 DNA follows: TGCGCCAGTTATAGGGAGGGGAGCACAGATACGCAGTATTTT. This translates into CASYREGSTDTQYF.

This clonotype showed up just a few times. V is TRBV20-1 and J is TRBJ2-1, with a possible D match to TRBD2 (5 bases). V dropped 3 bases and J dropped 4 bases, with 13 bases sitting between them. CDR3 size: 14 residues. Germline CDR1 reads DFQATT; CDR2 reads SNEGSKA (reference sequence). CDR3 protein: CSASGRGGYNEQFF. CDR3 DNA: TGCAGTGCTAGTGGTCGCGGAGGTTACAATGAGCAGTTCTTC.

The chain combines TRBV28 with TRBJ2-5; D possibly corresponds to TRBD1 (5 bases). Trimming left V 3 bases short and J 4 bases short, with 12 bases between. This CDR3 comprises 14 residues. From germline, CDR1 is MDHEN and CDR2 SYDVKM. The DNA for the CDR3 is TGTGCCAGCAGTTTTGGGGCGGTGGGAGAGACCCAGTACTTC. This gives the protein CASSFGAVGETQYF.

This chain links TRBV5-1 with TRBJ1-2, with TRBD1 matching 10 bases. CDR1 is SGHRS and CDR2 is YFSETQ in the germline V gene. With V trimmed by 2 bases and J by 1 base, 5 bases remained unmatched. CDR3 size: 16 residues. The CDR3 DNA reads as TGCGCCAGCAGCTTTGGGGGACAGGGGAATAACTATGGCTACACCTTC. Translating it yields CASSFGGQGNNYGYTF.

The chain uses TRBV15 and TRBJ1-5, with D unresolved. The V gene's germline CDR1 is LNHNV and CDR2 YYDKDF (reference sequence). The CDR3 is 13 residues long. V lost 1 base to trimming and J lost 3 bases, with 4 bases between them. Written as DNA, the CDR3 is TGTGCCACCAGCAGAGGTACCAATCAGCCCCAGCATTTT. It translates to CATSRGTNQPQHF.

V and J are TRBV5-8 and TRBJ2-4, with a possible D match to TRBD2 (6 bases). The germline V and J ends were trimmed by 0 bases and 2 bases, with 15 bases remaining between them. Germline V CDR1 and CDR2: SGHTS, YDEGEE. The CDR3 has 17 residues. CDR3 sequence: CASSLGTRLGSKNIQYF. The CDR3 DNA reads as TGTGCCAGCAGCTTGGGCACTAGACTAGGTTCCAAAAACATTCAGTACTTC.

Ten or more counts support this clonotype. This rearrangement joins TRBV4-2 to TRBJ1-4; no definite D call. In germline, CDR1 is LGHNA, CDR2 YNFKEQ. The CDR3 is made up of 15 amino acids. V lost 1 base, J lost 3 bases, and 9 bases lay in between. The CDR3 sequence is CASSQATASNEKLFF. CDR3 in DNA: TGTGCCAGCAGCCAAGCCACAGCCTCTAATGAAAAACTGTTTTTT.

The V call is TRBV10-3, the J call TRBJ2-7; TRBD1 agrees at 9 bases. The CDR3 sequence is 14 residues long. V dropped 6 bases and J dropped 6; count of bases not matched to a gene: 9. Germline V gives CDR1 ENHRY, CDR2 SYGVKD. CDR3: CAIRDRGHVSEQYF. CDR3 nucleotide sequence: TGTGCCATCAGGGACAGGGGCCATGTTTCCGAGCAGTACTTC.

The genes are TRBV6-2 or TRBV6-3 and TRBJ2-3; D is uncertain. The length of the CDR3 is 18 residues. Between the trimmed V and J ends, which lost 0 bases and 2 bases, there was a span of 18 bases. Germline V CDR1 and CDR2: MNHEY, SVGEGT. The DNA of the CDR3 is TGTGCCAGCAGTTACTCAACCAAACAGATGCGTTTCACAGATACGCAGTATTTT. Translating gives CASSYSTKQMRFTDTQYF.

The rearrangement links TRBV4-1 to TRBJ1-4; unclear D gene. V was trimmed by 2 bases and J by 7 bases, leaving 14 bases between them. CDR3 size: 15 residues. Germline CDR1 reads MGHRA; CDR2 reads YSYEKL. CDR3 residues: CASSQYYGRGEKLFF. Here the CDR3 DNA reads TGCGCCAGCAGCCAATACTACGGACGCGGTGAAAAACTGTTTTTT.

This chain joins TRBV12-1 and TRBJ2-1; the D segment call TRBD2 is taken from the table without a DNA check. TRBV12-1 is an annotated pseudogene. The CDR3 runs 14 residues. Here the CDR3 DNA reads TGTGCCAGCAGCCTTGATACTAGCGGGAGGGGGCAGTTCTTC. Translated, it gives CASSLDTSGRGQFF.

This clonotype was seen more than once but under ten times. The rearrangement links TRBV29-1 to TRBJ1-1, with D perhaps TRBD1 (6 bases). V shed 8 bases and J shed 1 base, with 11 bases lying between them. Germline CDR1 SQVTM, CDR2 ANQGSEA. This CDR3 spans 12 amino acids. CDR3 nucleotides: TGCAGCATCGGGACACAGAACACTGAAGCTTTCTTT. Translating it yields CSIGTQNTEAFF.

This clonotype was recorded at least ten times. The V gene is TRBV6-2 or TRBV6-3, the J gene TRBJ2-7; D gene uncertain. This CDR3 is built from 12 residues. Germline-derived CDR1 and CDR2 are MNHEY and SVGEGT. Trimming took 8 bases from V and 2 from J, leaving 10 bases between them. The CDR3 sequence is CASGKVPYEQYF. CDR3 nucleotides: TGTGCCAGCGGGAAGGTCCCCTACGAGCAGTACTTC.

This chain joins TRBV7-3 and TRBJ2-1; 9 bases align to TRBD2. Losses at the gene ends were 5 bases for V and 3 bases for J; bases not matched to a gene: 5. Looked up from germline, CDR1 is SGHTA and CDR2 is FQGTGA. The CDR3 contains 15 residues. In nucleotides, the CDR3 is TGTGCCAGCAGCCATAGCGGGAGACTCTACAATGAGCAGTTCTTC. Protein sequence: CASSHSGRLYNEQFF.

This clonotype was counted between two and nine times. V usage is TRBV20-1 and J usage is TRBJ1-4, with D perhaps TRBD1 (5 bases). The CDR3 has 14 residues. Germline loops: CDR1 DFQATT, CDR2 SNEGSKA (reference sequence). V lost 6 bases and J 0 bases, leaving 11 bases between the germline ends. The CDR3, as DNA: TGCAGTGCAACCCAGGGTGCAACTAATGAAAAACTGTTTTTT. It yields the protein CSATQGATNEKLFF.

This chain uses TRBV7-9 with TRBJ2-1, with D tentatively TRBD2 (5 bases). This CDR3 spans 13 amino acids. The germline gives CDR1 SEHNR, CDR2 FQNEAQ (reference sequence). V gave up 2 bases and J gave up 8 bases, with 10 bases separating them. The CDR3 reads CASSLKGSDEQFF. The CDR3 nucleotides are TGTGCCAGCAGCTTAAAAGGGAGCGATGAGCAGTTCTTC.

The chain is built from TRBV6-1 and TRBJ1-4; weak D call: TRBD1 (6 bases). The V gene's germline CDR1 is MNHNS and CDR2 SASEGT. This CDR3 comprises 14 residues. Trimming stripped 6 bases from V and 5 bases from J, with 13 bases between. CDR3 bases: TGTGCCAGCAGATGGACAGTAGAAAATGAAAAACTGTTTTTT. The encoded protein is CASRWTVENEKLFF.